This is a list of T cell receptor beta chains from one sample in a study of blood T cell repertoires in COVID-19. This table comes from immunoSEQ multiplex PCR, and its TCRdb copy is limited to in-frame clones, with some not included. In the table there are about 250,000 clones, about four fifths of which are singletons. The sequencing input was peripheral blood. These receptors were taken from a man aged 45 to 65 with active or convalescent COVID-19. CDR3s leave out the opening cysteine and the closing phenylalanine or tryptophan. Fields, in order: J gene, V gene, CDR3 protein.

TRBJ2-5 TRBV5-1 ASSSWTTSGGSQETQY
TRBJ1-4 TRBV28 ASSLGGATNEKLF
TRBJ2-1 TRBV11-2 ASKTQGQTYNEQF
TRBJ1-1 TRBV30 AWDRGRSTEAF
TRBJ1-3 TRBV5-4 ASSPGQGKRNTIY
TRBJ2-7 TRBV2 ASSGRDISREQY
TRBJ2-5 TRBV7-9 ASSLRGGHGETQY
TRBJ1-5 TRBV19 ASSIGAGGRHQPQH
TRBJ2-7 TRBV19 ASPPDEANYEQY
TRBJ1-2 TRBV7-2 ASSLRGLPGGYT
TRBJ2-7 TRBV5-1 ASSPGGQITYEQY
TRBJ1-1 TRBV30 AWSQGAATEAF
TRBJ2-3 TRBV10-3 AISEPAQGETADTQY
TRBJ2-5 TRBV11-3 ASSLAGGYQETQY
TRBJ2-3 TRBV20-1 SARRSDNQY
TRBJ1-3 TRBV9 ASSQQGSHSGNTIY